The sequence of this TCR beta chain was determined in a study of T cell repertoires in cytomegalovirus infection. The overall study: Selected CMV epitopes included recently identified HLA-C-restricted ones as well as well-studied HLA-B-restricted ones. Public TCR beta signatures provided an indication of both CMV infection and a matching HLA type. Study results and caveats: Adding up the frequency of public TCR beta families identified people who carried CMV plus the relevant HLA. The ex vivo response was dominated by HLA-C-restricted CMV-specific TCR beta clonotypes.

CDR1 and CDR2 from the germline V gene are SGHTA and FQGNSA. V was shortened by 1 base and J by 5 bases, with 22 bases between the two germline ends. The CDR3 loop spans 18 amino acids. This clonotype occurred many times. What it recognizes is unknown. In TCRdb, the reads were re-called with MiXCR into one record per CDR3 protein. The profile covers some 590,000 distinct CDR3 sequences, with 35% to 50% appearing a single time and about half taken by the ten largest. V usage is TRBV7-2 and J usage is TRBJ2-3; D possibly matches TRBD1 or TRBD2 (5 bases each). This clonotype originated in a human donor in good health (CMV status not recorded). Some clones in this sample may be carry-over from other donors' samples. The specimen comprised cultured PBMCs, sampled from culture after CMV antigen stimulation. CDR3 loop: CASSLGPRGQVRIDTQYF. The CDR3 DNA is TGTGCCAGCAGCTTAGGACCCCGGGGCCAGGTCCGAATAGATACGCAGTATTTT.